This TCR beta chain was recovered during a study of neurological immune-mediated disorders. Whole-study findings and limits: Multiple sclerosis was found to have the least TCR clonal expansion, below healthy controls, and HTLV-1-associated myelopathy the most. Private repertoires in all groups were suggested, as expanded clones shared no CDR3 amino acid sequences across subjects.

The V gene end was trimmed by 4 bases and the J gene end by 1 base; junction bases not matched to a gene: 6. Germline CDR1 reads LGHDT; CDR2 reads YNNKEL (reference sequence). This CDR3 has 15 amino acids. Ten or more counts support this clonotype. What it recognizes is unknown. The study drew its healthy controls from blood bank volunteers in Maryland, USA. The authors produced cDNA by 5'RACE using 10-nucleotide random UMIs. TCRdb reprocessed the 5' RACE reads with MiXCR, giving one entry per CDR3 protein. The sample carries more than 50,000 distinct CDR3 sequences, approximately 10% recorded once. This chain links TRBV3-1 with TRBJ2-7; 8 nucleotides match TRBD1. The sequence derives from a man aged 55 to 70 in good health. Material for sequencing was PBMCs. As DNA, the CDR3 is TGTGCCAGCAGCCGAACAGGGGGAAAATCCTACGAGCAGTACTTC. Translation: CASSRTGGKSYEQYF.